Below, 11 T cell receptor beta chains from the same sample are listed, as sequenced in a study of cytomegalovirus exposure and HLA in healthy donors. TCRdb's copy holds only in-frame clones and misses some; the assay was immunoSEQ multiplex PCR. The sample has 200,000 or so clones, 80% to 90% seen once. Sequencing was performed on PBMCs. The receptor set was obtained from a woman in her thirties in good health and CMV-seropositive.

The chain has TRBV6-4 and TRBJ1-2; tentatively, D is TRBD1 (6 bases). The V gene lost 6 bases and the J gene lost 3 bases, with 17 bases spanning the gap. CDR3 length: 15 residues. The germline CDR1 and CDR2 sequences are MRHNA and SNTAGT. CDR3: CASSPQGKKDYGYTF. The CDR3 nucleotides are TGTGCCAGCAGCCCACAGGGAAAGAAGGACTATGGCTACACCTTC.

The V gene is TRBV7-9, the J gene TRBJ2-1, with 12 nucleotides matching TRBD2. The germline V gene has CDR1 SEHNR and CDR2 FQNEAQ (reference sequence). CDR3 length: 16 amino acids. J gave up 6 bases and V 3 bases, and 6 bases lay outside the gene matches. CDR3 sequence reads: CASSFLASGRANEQFF. As DNA, the CDR3 is TGTGCCAGCAGCTTTCTCGCTAGCGGGAGGGCCAATGAGCAGTTCTTC.

The chain links TRBV2 to TRBJ2-1; possibly TRBD1 for D (6 bases). This CDR3 spans 15 amino acids. Germline CDR1 is SNHLY and CDR2 is FYNNEI. The ends were cut back, 8 bases at V and 4 bases at J, with 18 bases in the middle. The DNA for the CDR3 is TGTGCCAGCGCACAGGGTAGAGGGCCTTACAATGAGCAGTTCTTC. Amino acids: CASAQGRGPYNEQFF.

V is TRBV29-1 and J is TRBJ1-1, with D possibly being TRBD1 (5 bases). Germline loops: CDR1 SQVTM, CDR2 ANQGSEA. V was pared by 1 base and J by 6 bases, with 12 bases between. This CDR3 is built from 13 residues. CDR3 amino acids: CSVEVDTRAEAFF. CDR3 nucleotide sequence: TGCAGCGTTGAAGTGGACACACGAGCTGAAGCTTTCTTT.

V gene TRBV13 combines with J gene TRBJ2-7; weak D call: TRBD2 (6 bases). CDR1 and CDR2 (germline): PRHDT, FYEKMQ (reference sequence). CDR3 size: 16 residues. V lost 2 bases and J 7 bases, leaving 21 bases between the germline ends. CDR3: CASSLTPGARSWEQYF. The CDR3 DNA follows: TGTGCCAGCAGCTTAACACCGGGAGCCAGATCGTGGGAGCAGTACTTC.

CDR3 loop: CASSLAGTDTQYF. CDR3 coding DNA: TGTGCCAGCAGTTTAGCGGGCACAGATACGCAGTATTTT. J is TRBJ2-3 and V is TRBV27; no clear D gene. Per germline, CDR1 MNHEY and CDR2 SMNVEV (reference sequence). The V gene lost 2 bases and the J gene lost 1 base, with 4 bases spanning the gap. The CDR3 length is 13 residues.

In DNA form, the CDR3 reads TGTGCCAGCAGGTCTCGGCAGGGGCTCTACAATGAGCAGTTCTTC. Its translation is CASRSRQGLYNEQFF. This chain connects TRBV27 to TRBJ2-1; D is perhaps TRBD1 (6 bases). V lost 6 bases and J lost 3, with 15 bases in between. The CDR3 length is 15 residues. Germline CDR1 reads MNHEY; CDR2 reads SMNVEV (reference sequence).

CDR3 bases: TGTGCCAGCAGTTTCCCCACTAGCGGGAGGGAGACCCAGTACTTC. Translation: CASSFPTSGRETQYF. V is TRBV6-1 and J is TRBJ2-5, with 12 positions matching TRBD2. Germline trimming cut 5 bases from V and 5 bases from J; bases unmatched to any gene: 6. Germline V gene data show CDR1 as MNHNS and CDR2 as SASEGT. The CDR3 length is 15 residues.

This clone occurred many times. The chain couples TRBV6-1 to TRBJ1-5; 11 bases line up with TRBD1. The CDR3 spans 14 residues. CDR1 is MNHNS, CDR2 SASEGT, per germline. J gave up 4 bases and V 7 bases, and 3 bases lay outside the gene matches. The CDR3 sequence is CASTGTGGNQPQHF. CDR3 coding DNA: TGTGCCAGCACAGGGACAGGGGGTAATCAGCCCCAGCATTTT.

The gene calls are TRBV11-2 and TRBJ2-7, with TRBD2 matching over 7 bases. Per the germline V gene, CDR1 is SGHAT and CDR2 is FQNNGV. CDR3 length: 15 amino acids. V lost 3 bases and J lost 4; bases outside the gene matches: 9. The CDR3 DNA follows: TGTGCCAGCAGCTTGTACGGCGGGAGTGAGTACGAGCAGTACTTC. Amino acid sequence: CASSLYGGSEYEQYF.

The chain carries TRBV6-5 and TRBJ2-7; D perhaps matches TRBD2 (6 bases). The germline gives CDR1 MNHEY, CDR2 SVGAGI. Between the trimmed V and J ends, which lost 6 bases and 11 bases, there was a span of 17 bases. This CDR3 is 12 amino acids long. The CDR3 reads CASSRDLLAEYF. Here the CDR3 DNA reads TGTGCCAGCAGCCGGGACTTGCTCGCGGAGTACTTC.